This TCR beta chain was sequenced during a study of T cells after yellow fever vaccination. Turning to the study itself: The fractions with low cell numbers were processed using SMART-Seq v4 Ultra Low Input.

The study's findings and limits: Boosting was followed by the reappearance of most primary-vaccination clones (approximately 95% CD4, under 90% CD8). A faster peak, day 5 versus 15, was reached by the weaker secondary response.

The CDR3 has 15 amino acids. Per the germline V gene, CDR1 is LGHNA and CDR2 is YNFKEQ. The V end was cut by 4 bases, the J end by 8 bases, with 17 bases between. TCRdb reprocessed the 5' RACE reads via MiXCR and lists one record per CDR3 protein. The sample yields some 350,000 distinct CDR3 sequences, 4.1% seen once. Concerning this clonotype: Its antigen is currently unknown.

V is TRBV4-2 and J is TRBJ1-4, with a tentative D call TRBD1 (6 bases). The sequence was obtained from a man aged 18-30 years who received the YFV17D yellow fever vaccine. The sequencing used PBMCs, collected 5 days after the yellow fever booster vaccination. CDR3 protein: CASSRVGQSKEKLFF. DNA for the CDR3: TGTGCCAGCAGCCGGGTAGGACAGTCGAAAGAAAAACTGTTTTTT.